Each of the 15 T cell receptor beta chains below was sequenced from the same sample in a study of cytomegalovirus exposure and HLA in healthy donors. Both 60 Vbeta primers and 13 Jbeta primers went into the PCR. Here immunoSEQ multiplex PCR was the method, and the copy in TCRdb shows in-frame clones only, minus some. The sample carries under 100,000 clones, 65% to 80% recorded once. Sequencing input: PBMCs. These receptors came from a woman in her forties or fifties in good health and CMV-seropositive.

The rearrangement uses TRBV30 and TRBJ1-4; 7 nucleotides match TRBD1. This CDR3 has 14 amino acids. V was clipped by 5 bases and J by 0 bases; unmatched bases: 3. The germline gives CDR1 GTSNPN, CDR2 SVGIG (reference sequence). In DNA form, the CDR3 reads TGTGCCTGGCAGGGGGATTCAACTAATGAAAAACTGTTTTTT. Protein: CAWQGDSTNEKLFF.

This clone has more than one count but fewer than ten. This rearrangement joins TRBV6-5 to TRBJ2-1, with D possibly matching TRBD1 (5 bases). CDR3 length: 15 residues. Trimming shortened V by 5 bases and J by 6 bases, and 17 bases separated the two germline ends. Germline V gives CDR1 MNHEY, CDR2 SVGAGI. CDR3 amino acids: CASSTNFFQGNEQFF. Written as DNA, the CDR3 is TGTGCCAGCAGTACAAATTTCTTCCAGGGCAATGAGCAGTTCTTC.

The chain is built from TRBV7-8 and TRBJ2-3; 15 nucleotides match TRBD2. Trimming cost V 3 bases and J 0 bases; bases outside gene matches: 13. The CDR3 runs 21 residues. Looked up from germline, CDR1 is SGHVS and CDR2 is FQNEAQ. CDR3 bases: TGTGCCAGCAGCTTGCCCCGGACTAGCGGGAGGGAGATCGCTAGCACAGATACGCAGTATTTT. Translation: CASSLPRTSGREIASTDTQYF.

This clone was detected a few times. V is TRBV18 and J is TRBJ2-6; 9 nucleotides line up with TRBD1. This CDR3 contains 19 residues. The J segment lost 0 bases and the V segment lost 3 bases, leaving 9 bases of the junction unmatched. The germline CDR1 and CDR2 sequences are KGHSH and LQKENI. The DNA for the CDR3 is TGTGCCAGCTCACCGACGTTCACAGGGGGCTTCTCTGGGGCCAACGTCCTGACTTTC. Translation: CASSPTFTGGFSGANVLTF.

DNA for the CDR3: TGTGCCAGCAGCTTAGACGGCGAGCAGTACTTC. The encoded protein is CASSLDGEQYF. This chain uses TRBV7-9 with TRBJ2-7; D unresolved. The CDR3 is 11 residues long. The germline V gene has CDR1 SEHNR and CDR2 FQNEAQ (reference sequence). V was trimmed by 1 base and J by 6 bases, leaving 4 bases between them.

The gene calls are TRBV6-1 and TRBJ2-3; 8 nucleotides match TRBD1. The CDR3 consists of 17 residues. Germline V lookup: CDR1 MNHNS, CDR2 SASEGT. Trimming took 1 base from V and 2 from J; bases not matched to a gene: 8. The CDR3 here is CASSEGRDRKPTDTQYF. Written as DNA, the CDR3 is TGTGCCAGCAGTGAAGGACGGGACAGGAAGCCCACAGATACGCAGTATTTT.

The rearrangement joins TRBV5-6 to TRBJ2-3; 8 nucleotides match TRBD2. Trimming took 4 bases from V and 3 from J; bases not matched to a gene: 7. This CDR3 has 15 residues. Germline CDR1 is SGHDT and CDR2 is YYEEEE. CDR3 bases: TGTGCCAGCAGCATAGTCTCGGGGGGGACAGATACGCAGTATTTT. This sequence encodes CASSIVSGGTDTQYF.

The V and J genes are TRBV4-1 and TRBJ2-7, with D possibly TRBD1 on 6 matching bases. Between the trimmed V and J ends, which lost 6 bases and 2 bases, there was a span of 14 bases. Germline V gene sequence: CDR1 MGHRA, CDR2 YSYEKL. The CDR3 runs 14 residues. As DNA, the CDR3 is TGCGCCAGCAGTCTAATAGGGGGAACCTACGAGCAGTACTTC. Translation gives CASSLIGGTYEQYF.

The chain couples TRBV27 to TRBJ2-7; the match to TRBD2 covers 10 bases. The CDR3 extends over 15 amino acids. In germline, CDR1 is MNHEY, CDR2 SMNVEV (reference sequence). The trim removed 4 bases at V and 4 bases at J, leaving 7 bases unmatched. The CDR3 sequence: CASSWSGLAIYEQYF. The CDR3 DNA reads as TGTGCCAGCAGTTGGTCGGGACTAGCGATTTACGAGCAGTACTTC.

The chain has TRBV6-1 and TRBJ1-1, with TRBD1 as a possible D gene (5 bases). V lost 7 bases, J lost 4 bases, and 13 bases lay in between. CDR1 MNHNS and CDR2 SASEGT come from the germline V gene. The CDR3 length is 13 residues. The CDR3 loop is CASTVGGFTEAFF. CDR3 nucleotide sequence: TGTGCCAGCACCGTGGGGGGGTTCACTGAAGCTTTCTTT.

The gene calls are TRBV7-2 and TRBJ2-3, with D possibly matching TRBD2 (6 bases). Germline values: CDR1 SGHTA, CDR2 FQGNSA. V dropped 5 bases and J dropped 3 bases, with 24 bases sitting between them. CDR3 length: 18 residues. This CDR3 is CASSPRRVVVSRTDTQYF. The CDR3 DNA reads TGTGCCAGCAGCCCCCGGAGGGTAGTAGTGAGTAGGACAGATACGCAGTATTTT.

The chain has TRBV5-1 and TRBJ1-2; the D gene is possibly TRBD1 (6 bases). Per germline, CDR1 SGHRS and CDR2 YFSETQ. V was clipped by 4 bases and J by 6 bases, with 10 bases between them. This CDR3 contains 12 residues. The CDR3 region is CASSRDKDGYTF. In nucleotides, the CDR3 is TGCGCCAGCAGCCGGGACAAAGATGGCTACACCTTC.

This sequence joins TRBV9 and TRBJ1-6; TRBD1 agrees at 7 bases. V was pared by 4 bases and J by 9 bases, with 10 bases of the junction left unmatched. The CDR3 is 15 residues long. Germline assignment: CDR1 SGDLS and CDR2 YYNGEE. The CDR3 region has the DNA TGTGCCAGCAGCCCGGCCGACAGGGCCAGTTCACCCCTCCACTTT. Translating gives CASSPADRASSPLHF.

V usage is TRBV10-3 and J usage is TRBJ2-7; 12 positions match TRBD1. From germline, CDR1 is ENHRY and CDR2 SYGVKD. V shed 3 bases and J 2 bases; nucleotides not matched to a gene: 2. This CDR3 is 15 amino acids long. Here the CDR3 reads CAISDGTGGTYEQYF. Here the CDR3 DNA reads TGTGCCATCAGTGATGGGACAGGGGGCACCTACGAGCAGTACTTC.

The chain links TRBV28 to TRBJ2-7; no clear D. Germline CDR1 reads MDHEN; CDR2 reads SYDVKM. Trimming removed 4 bases from V and 2 bases from J, with 6 bases in between. This CDR3 contains 12 residues. Here the CDR3 DNA reads TGTGCCAGCAGTTCTCCGGCCTACGAGCAGTACTTC. It translates to CASSSPAYEQYF.